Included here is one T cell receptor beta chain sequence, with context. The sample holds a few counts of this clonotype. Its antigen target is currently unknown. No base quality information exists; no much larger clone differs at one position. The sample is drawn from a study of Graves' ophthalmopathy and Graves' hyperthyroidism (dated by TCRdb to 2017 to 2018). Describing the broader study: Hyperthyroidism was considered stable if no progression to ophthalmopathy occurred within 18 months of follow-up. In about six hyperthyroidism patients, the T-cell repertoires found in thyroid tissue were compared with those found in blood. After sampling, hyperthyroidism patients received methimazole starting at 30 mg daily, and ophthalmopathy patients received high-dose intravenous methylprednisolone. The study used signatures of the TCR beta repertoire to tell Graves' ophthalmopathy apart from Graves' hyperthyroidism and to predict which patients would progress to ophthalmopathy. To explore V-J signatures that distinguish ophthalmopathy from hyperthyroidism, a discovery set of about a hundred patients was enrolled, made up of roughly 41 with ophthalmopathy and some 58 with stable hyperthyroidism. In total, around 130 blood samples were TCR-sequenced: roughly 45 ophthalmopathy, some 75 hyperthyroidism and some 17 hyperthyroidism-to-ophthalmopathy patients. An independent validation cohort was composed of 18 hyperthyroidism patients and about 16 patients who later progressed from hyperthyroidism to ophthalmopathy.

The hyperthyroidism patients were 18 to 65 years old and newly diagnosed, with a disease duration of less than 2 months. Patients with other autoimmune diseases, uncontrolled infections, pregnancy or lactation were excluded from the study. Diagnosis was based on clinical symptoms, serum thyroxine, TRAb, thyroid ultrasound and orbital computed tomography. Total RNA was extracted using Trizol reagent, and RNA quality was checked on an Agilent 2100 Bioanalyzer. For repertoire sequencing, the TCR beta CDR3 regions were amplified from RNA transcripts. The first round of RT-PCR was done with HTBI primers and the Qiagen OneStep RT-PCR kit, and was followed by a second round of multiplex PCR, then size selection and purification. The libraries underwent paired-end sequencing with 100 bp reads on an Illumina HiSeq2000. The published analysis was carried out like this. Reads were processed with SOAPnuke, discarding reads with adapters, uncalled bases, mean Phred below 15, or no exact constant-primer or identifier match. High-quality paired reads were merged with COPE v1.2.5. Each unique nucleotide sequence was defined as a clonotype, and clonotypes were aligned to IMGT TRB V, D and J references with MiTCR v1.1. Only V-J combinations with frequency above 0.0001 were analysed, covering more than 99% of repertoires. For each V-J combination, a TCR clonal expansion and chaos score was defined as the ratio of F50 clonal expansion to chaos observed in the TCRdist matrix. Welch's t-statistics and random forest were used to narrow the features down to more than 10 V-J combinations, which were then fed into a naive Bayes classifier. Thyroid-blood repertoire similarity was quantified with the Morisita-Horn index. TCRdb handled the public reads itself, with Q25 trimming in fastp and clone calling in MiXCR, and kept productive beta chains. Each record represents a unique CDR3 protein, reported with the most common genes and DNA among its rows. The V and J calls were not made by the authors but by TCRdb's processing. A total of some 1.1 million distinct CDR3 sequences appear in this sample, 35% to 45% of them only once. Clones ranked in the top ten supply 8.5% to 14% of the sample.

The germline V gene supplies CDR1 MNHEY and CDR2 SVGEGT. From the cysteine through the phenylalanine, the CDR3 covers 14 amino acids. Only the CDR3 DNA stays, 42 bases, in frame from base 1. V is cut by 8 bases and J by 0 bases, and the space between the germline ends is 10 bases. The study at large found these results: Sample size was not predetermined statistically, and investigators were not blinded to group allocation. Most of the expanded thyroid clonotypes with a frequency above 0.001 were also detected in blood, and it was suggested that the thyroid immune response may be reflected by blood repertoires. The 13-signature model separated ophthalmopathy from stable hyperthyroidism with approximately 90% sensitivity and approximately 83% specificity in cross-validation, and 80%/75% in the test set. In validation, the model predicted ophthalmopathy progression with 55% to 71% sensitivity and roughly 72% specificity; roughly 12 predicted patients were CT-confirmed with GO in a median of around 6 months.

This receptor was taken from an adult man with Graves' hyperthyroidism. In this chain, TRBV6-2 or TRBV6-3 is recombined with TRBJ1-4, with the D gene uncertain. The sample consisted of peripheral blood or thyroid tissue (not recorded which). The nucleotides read TGTGCCAGCTCCCGCGGATCAACTAATGAAAAACTGTTTTTT. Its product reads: CASSRGSTNEKLFF.